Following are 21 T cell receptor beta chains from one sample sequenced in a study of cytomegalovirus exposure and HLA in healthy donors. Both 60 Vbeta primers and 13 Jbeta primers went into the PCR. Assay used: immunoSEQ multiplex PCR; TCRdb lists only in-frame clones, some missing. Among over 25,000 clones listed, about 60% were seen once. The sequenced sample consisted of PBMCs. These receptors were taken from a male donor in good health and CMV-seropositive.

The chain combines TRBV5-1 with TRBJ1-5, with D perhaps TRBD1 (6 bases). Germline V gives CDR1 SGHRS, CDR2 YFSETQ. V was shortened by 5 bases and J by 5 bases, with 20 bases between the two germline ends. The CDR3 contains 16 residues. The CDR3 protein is CASRSGPDSPYQPQHF. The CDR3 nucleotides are TGCGCCAGCAGGTCCGGACCGGACAGCCCTTATCAGCCCCAGCATTTT. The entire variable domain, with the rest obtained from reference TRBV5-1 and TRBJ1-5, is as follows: KAGVTQTPRYLIKTRGQQVTLSCSPISGHRSVSWYQQTPGQGLQFLFEYFSETQRNKGNFPGRFSGRQFSNSRSEMNVSTLELGDSALYLCASRSGPDSPYQPQHFGDGTRLSIL.

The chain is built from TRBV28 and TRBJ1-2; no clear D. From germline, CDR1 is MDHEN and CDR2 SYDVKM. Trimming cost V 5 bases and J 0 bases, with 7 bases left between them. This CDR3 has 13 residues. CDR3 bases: TGTGCCAGCAGTCCCTATACTAACTATGGCTACACCTTC. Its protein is CASSPYTNYGYTF.

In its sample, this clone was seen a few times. CDR3: CASSRNEGGYEQYF. The CDR3 DNA reads TGCGCCAGCAGCCGGAATGAAGGGGGCTACGAGCAGTACTTC. The chain has TRBV5-1 and TRBJ2-7; tentatively, D is TRBD1 (6 bases). The CDR3 contains 14 residues. Germline V gene data show CDR1 as SGHRS and CDR2 as YFSETQ. The V gene lost 4 bases and the J gene lost 3 bases, with 14 bases spanning the gap.

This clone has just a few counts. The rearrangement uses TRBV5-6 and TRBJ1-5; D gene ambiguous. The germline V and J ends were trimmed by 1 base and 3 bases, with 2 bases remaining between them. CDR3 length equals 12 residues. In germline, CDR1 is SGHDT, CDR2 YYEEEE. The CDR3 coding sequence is TGTGCCAGCAGCTTGCTCAATCAGCCCCAGCATTTT. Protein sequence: CASSLLNQPQHF.

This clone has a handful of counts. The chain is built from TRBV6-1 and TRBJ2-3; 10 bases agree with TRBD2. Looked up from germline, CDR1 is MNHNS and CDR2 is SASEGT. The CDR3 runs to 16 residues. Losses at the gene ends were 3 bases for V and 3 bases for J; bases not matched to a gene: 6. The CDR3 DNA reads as TGTGCCAGCAGTGACCCTAGCGGGAGCGGTACAGATACGCAGTATTTT. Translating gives CASSDPSGSGTDTQYF.

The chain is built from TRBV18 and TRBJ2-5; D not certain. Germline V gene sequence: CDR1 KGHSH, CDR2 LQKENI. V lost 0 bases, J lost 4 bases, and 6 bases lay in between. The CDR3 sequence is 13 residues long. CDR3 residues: CASSPPGRETQYF. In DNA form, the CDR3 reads TGTGCCAGCTCACCACCCGGTCGAGAGACCCAGTACTTC.

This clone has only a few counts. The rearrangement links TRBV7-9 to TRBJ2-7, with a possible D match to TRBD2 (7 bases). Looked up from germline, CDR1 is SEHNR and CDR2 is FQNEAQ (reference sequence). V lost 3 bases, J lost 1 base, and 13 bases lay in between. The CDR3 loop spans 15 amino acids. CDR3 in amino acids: CASSFGGGHSYEQYF. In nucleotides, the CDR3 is TGTGCCAGCAGCTTTGGCGGGGGCCATTCCTACGAGCAGTACTTC.

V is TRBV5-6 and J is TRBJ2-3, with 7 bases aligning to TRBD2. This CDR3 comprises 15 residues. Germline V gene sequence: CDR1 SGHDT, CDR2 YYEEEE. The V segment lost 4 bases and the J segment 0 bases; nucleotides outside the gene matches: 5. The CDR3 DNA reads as TGTGCCAGCAGCCCGGGACTACAGAGCACAGATACGCAGTATTTT. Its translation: CASSPGLQSTDTQYF.

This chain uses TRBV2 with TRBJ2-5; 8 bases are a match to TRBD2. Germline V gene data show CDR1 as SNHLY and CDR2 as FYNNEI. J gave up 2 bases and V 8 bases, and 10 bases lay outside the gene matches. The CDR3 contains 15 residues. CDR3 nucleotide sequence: TGTGCCAGCTCCGGGAGGGGCTGGGAGCAAGAGACCCAGTACTTC. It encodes CASSGRGWEQETQYF.

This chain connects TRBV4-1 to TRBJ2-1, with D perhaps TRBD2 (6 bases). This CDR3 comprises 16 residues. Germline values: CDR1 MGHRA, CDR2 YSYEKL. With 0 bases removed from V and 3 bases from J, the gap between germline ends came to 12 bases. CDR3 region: CASSQEGGVRYNEQFF. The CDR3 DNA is TGCGCCAGCAGCCAAGAAGGCGGGGTCCGCTACAATGAGCAGTTCTTC.

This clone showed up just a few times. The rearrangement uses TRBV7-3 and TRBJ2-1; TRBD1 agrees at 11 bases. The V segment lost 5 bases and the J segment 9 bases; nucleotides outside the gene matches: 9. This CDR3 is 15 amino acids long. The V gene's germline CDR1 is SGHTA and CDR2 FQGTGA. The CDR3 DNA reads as TGTGCCAGCAGCCCGATTGGGACAGGGGGATCTGAGCAGTTCTTC. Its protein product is CASSPIGTGGSEQFF.

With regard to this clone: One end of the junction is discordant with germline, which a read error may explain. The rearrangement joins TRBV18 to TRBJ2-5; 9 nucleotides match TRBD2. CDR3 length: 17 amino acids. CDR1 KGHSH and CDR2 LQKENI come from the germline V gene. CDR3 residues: CVSSSVILAGPRKTQYF. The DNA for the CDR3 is TGTGTCAGCTCAAGCGTAATCCTAGCGGGGCCAAGGAAGACCCAGTACTTC.

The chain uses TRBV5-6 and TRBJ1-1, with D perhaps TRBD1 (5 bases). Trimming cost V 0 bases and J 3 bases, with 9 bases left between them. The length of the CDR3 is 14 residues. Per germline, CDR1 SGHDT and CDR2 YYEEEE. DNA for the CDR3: TGTGCCAGCAGCTTGGATTCGGGGGACACTGAAGCTTTCTTT. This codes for CASSLDSGDTEAFF.

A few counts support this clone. CDR3: CASSEAVGQARAFF. The CDR3 DNA follows: TGTGCCAGCAGTGAAGCCGTCGGACAGGCTAGAGCTTTCTTT. The chain combines TRBV6-1 with TRBJ1-1, with 7 bases aligning to TRBD1. In germline, CDR1 is MNHNS, CDR2 SASEGT. This CDR3 is built from 14 residues. V dropped 0 bases and J dropped 10; count of bases not matched to a gene: 8.

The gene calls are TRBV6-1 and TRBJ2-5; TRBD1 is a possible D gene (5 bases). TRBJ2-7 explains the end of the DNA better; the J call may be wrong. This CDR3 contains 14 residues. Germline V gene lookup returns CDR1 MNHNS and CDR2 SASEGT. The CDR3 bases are TGTGCCAGCAGTGAAGGGGGCGGCTCCTACGAGCAGTACTTC. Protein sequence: CASSEGGGSYEQYF.

CDR3: CASGSLTDTQYF. CDR3 DNA: TGTGCTAGTGGTTCCCTCACAGATACGCAGTATTTT. The chain links TRBV12-5 to TRBJ2-3; no reliable D call. V lost 4 bases and J lost 2, with 4 bases in between. The germline gives CDR1 LGHNT, CDR2 FRNRAP. CDR3 length: 12 amino acids.

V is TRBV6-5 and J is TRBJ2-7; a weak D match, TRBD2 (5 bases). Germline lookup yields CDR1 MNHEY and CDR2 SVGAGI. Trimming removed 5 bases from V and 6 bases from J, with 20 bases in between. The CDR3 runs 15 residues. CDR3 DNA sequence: TGTGCCAGCAGTCACACCAGCGGCGAGGGTCGCGAGCAGTACTTC. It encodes CASSHTSGEGREQYF.

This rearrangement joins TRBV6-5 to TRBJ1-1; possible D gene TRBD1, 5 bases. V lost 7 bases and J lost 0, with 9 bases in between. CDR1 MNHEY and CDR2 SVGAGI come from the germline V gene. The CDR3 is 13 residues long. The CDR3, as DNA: TGTGCCAGCACCGACAGCATGAACACTGAAGCTTTCTTT. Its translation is CASTDSMNTEAFF.

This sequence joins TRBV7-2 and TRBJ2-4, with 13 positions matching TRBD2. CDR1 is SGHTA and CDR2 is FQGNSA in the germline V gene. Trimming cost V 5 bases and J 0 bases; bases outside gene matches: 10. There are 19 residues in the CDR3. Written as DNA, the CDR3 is TGTGCCAGCAGCCGCACTAGCGGGGGGGATATTCTAGCCAAAAACATTCAGTACTTC. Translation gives CASSRTSGGDILAKNIQYF.

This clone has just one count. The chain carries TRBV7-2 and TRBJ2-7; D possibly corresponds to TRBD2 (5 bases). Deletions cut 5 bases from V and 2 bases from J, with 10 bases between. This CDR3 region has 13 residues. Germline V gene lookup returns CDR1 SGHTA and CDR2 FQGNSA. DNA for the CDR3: TGTGCCAGCAGCCTCGGGGTTCCCTACGAGCAGTACTTC. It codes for CASSLGVPYEQYF.

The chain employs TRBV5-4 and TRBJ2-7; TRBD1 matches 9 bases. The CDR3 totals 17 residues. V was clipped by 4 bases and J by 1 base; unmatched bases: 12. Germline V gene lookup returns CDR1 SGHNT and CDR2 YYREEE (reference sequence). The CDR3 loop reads CASSRGGTGPTSYEQYF. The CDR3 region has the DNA TGTGCCAGCAGCCGTGGGGGGACAGGGCCCACGTCCTACGAGCAGTACTTC. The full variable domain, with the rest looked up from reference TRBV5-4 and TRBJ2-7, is ETGVTQSPTHLIKTRGQQVTLRCSSQSGHNTVSWYQQALGQGPQFIFQYYREEENGRGNFPPRFSGLQFPNYSSELNVNALELDDSALYLCASSRGGTGPTSYEQYFGPGTRLTVT.